This T cell receptor beta chain was recorded in a study of blood T cell repertoires in COVID-19. Across the whole study: The analysed material was cDNA or gDNA that came from T cells, B-cell-depleted T cells, or PBMCs.

This CDR3 region has 16 residues. Germline V gene data show CDR1 as SGHRS and CDR2 as YFSETQ. The V end lost 3 bases, the J end lost 8 bases, and 23 bases lay between the germline ends. Per the study methods: Scientists estimated how many nucleated cells there were by amplifying reference gene primers. Assay used: immunoSEQ multiplex PCR; TCRdb lists only in-frame clones, some missing. Clonal size and the V and J genes are those of that table, whereas D and trimming came from the DNA. The sample carries 150,000 to 180,000 clones, roughly 71% recorded once. This sequence joins TRBV5-1 and TRBJ1-2; D is undetermined. The sequence was collected from a woman of 80 years or more with acute or convalescent COVID-19. The sample was peripheral blood. The CDR3 reads CASSSLSGPPRQGYTF. The CDR3 DNA reads as TGCGCCAGCAGCTCCCTAAGCGGACCCCCCAGGCAAGGCTACACCTTC.